Sequencing of this TCR beta chain was carried out in a study of blood T cells in healthy people across ages. On the study more broadly: Template switching picked up about one barcoded beta molecule for each two T cells.

Overall study results and limits: As age increased, TCR beta diversity per million T cells fell in a roughly linear fashion. Unsorted PBMC material precluded a definitive naive versus antigen-experienced comparison.

This CDR3 is built from 15 residues. The V gene's germline CDR1 is MDHEN and CDR2 SYDVKM. V was trimmed by 6 bases and J by 4 bases, leaving 16 bases between them. Researchers report isolating at least 6 million PBMCs per sample. Combining a sample-barcoded 5' primer with a J-beta primer mix, a second PCR ran for roughly 7 to 11 cycles. Each CDR3 protein is one row after TCRdb ran MiXCR on the 5' RACE reads. The repertoire includes roughly 2 million distinct CDR3 sequences, roughly 49% of them detected once, and roughly 2% sits in the top ten. Regarding this clonotype: Its antigen is still unknown.

The sequence derives from a woman aged 40 to 49 in good health. The sequenced sample was blood. This chain uses TRBV28 with TRBJ2-1; D is ambiguous. CDR3 coding DNA: TGTGCCAGCAGCCCTTACAGAATGGGGTACAATGAGCAGTTCTTC. Its protein is CASSPYRMGYNEQFF.